Presented here are 2 T cell receptor beta chains from one specimen sequenced in a study of persistence of HIV-infected CD4 T cells. The antigens of these receptors remain unknown. Cells were stimulated with overlapping HIV-1 Gag 15-mer peptides. Memory cells lacking CD40L and CD69 with high CD45RO were sorted. This was the immunoSEQ version 4 assay in survey mode. The assay was immunoSEQ multiplex PCR, and TCRdb's table has in-frame clones only and misses some. The sample yields 30,000 to 40,000 clones, roughly four fifths seen once. Sequenced material: CD4+ T cells sorted from PBMCs after approximately 19-hour stimulation, taken from a patient who received antiretroviral therapy. These TCRs come from an adult woman with HIV who was CMV-seropositive.

The chain uses TRBV30 and TRBJ2-2; tentatively, D is TRBD1 or TRBD2 (5 bases each). The V gene's germline CDR1 is GTSNPN and CDR2 SVGIG (reference sequence). The CDR3 runs to 15 residues. V lost 3 bases, J lost 3 bases, and 14 bases lay in between. CDR3 protein: CAWRPPGPHTGELFF. The CDR3 DNA is TGTGCCTGGAGACCACCGGGGCCCCACACCGGGGAGCTGTTTTTT.

The rearrangement uses TRBV6-5 and TRBJ1-3; D is undetermined. V was trimmed by 6 bases and J by 4 bases, leaving 13 bases between them. There are 14 residues in the CDR3. The germline CDR1 and CDR2 sequences are MNHEY and SVGAGI. CDR3 nucleotides: TGTGCCAGCAGAGAGGGTGCTCTGGGAAACACCATATATTTT. Residues: CASREGALGNTIYF.